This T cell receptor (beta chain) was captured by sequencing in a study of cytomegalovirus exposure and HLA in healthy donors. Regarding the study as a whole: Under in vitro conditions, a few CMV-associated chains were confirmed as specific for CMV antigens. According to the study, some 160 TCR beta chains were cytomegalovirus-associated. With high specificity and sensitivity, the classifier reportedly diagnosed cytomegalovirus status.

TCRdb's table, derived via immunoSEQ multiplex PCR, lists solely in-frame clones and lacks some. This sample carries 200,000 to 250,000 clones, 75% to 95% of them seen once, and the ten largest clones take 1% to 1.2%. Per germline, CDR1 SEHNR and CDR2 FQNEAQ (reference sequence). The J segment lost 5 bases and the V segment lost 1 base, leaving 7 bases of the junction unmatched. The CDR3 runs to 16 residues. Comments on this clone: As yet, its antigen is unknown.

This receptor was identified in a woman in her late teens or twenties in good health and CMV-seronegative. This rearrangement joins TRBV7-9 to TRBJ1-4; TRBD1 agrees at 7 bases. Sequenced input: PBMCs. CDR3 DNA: TGTGCCAGCAGCTTAGGTTCTGGGACAGCAAATGAAAAACTGTTTTTT. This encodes CASSLGSGTANEKLFF.